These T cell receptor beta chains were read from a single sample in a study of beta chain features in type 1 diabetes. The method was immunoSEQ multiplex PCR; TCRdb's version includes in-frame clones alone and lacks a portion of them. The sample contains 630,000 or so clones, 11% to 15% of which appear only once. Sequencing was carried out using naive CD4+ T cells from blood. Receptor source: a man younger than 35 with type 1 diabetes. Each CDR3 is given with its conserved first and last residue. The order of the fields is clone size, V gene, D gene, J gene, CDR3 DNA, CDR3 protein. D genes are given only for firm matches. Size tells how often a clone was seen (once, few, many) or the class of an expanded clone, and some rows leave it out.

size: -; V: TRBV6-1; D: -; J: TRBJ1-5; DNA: TGTGCCAGCAGTACCGGAACGGCCAGCAATCAGCCCCAGCATTTT; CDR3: CASSTGTASNQPQHF
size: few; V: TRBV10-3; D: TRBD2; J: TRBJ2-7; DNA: TGTGCCATCAGTGTCCATGGGACTAGCGGCTCCTACGAGCAGTACTTC; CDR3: CAISVHGTSGSYEQYF
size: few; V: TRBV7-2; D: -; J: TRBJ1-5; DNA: TGTGCCAGCAGCTTGAGTAGCAATCAGCCCCAGCATTTT; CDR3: CASSLSSNQPQHF
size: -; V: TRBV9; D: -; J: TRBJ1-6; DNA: TGTGCCAGCAGCGTAGCGGATTCACCCCTCCACTTT; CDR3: CASSVADSPLHF
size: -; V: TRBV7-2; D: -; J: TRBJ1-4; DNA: TGTGCCAGCAGCACGCGACAGATTGAAAAACTGTTTTTT; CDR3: CASSTRQIEKLFF
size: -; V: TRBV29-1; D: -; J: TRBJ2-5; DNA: TGCAGCGTAGTAAAGGTACAAGAGACCCAGTACTTC; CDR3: CSVVKVQETQYF
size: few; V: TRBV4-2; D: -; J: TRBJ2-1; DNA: TGTGCCAGCAGCCTTTGGGGCAGCAATGAGCAGTTCTTC; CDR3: CASSLWGSNEQFF
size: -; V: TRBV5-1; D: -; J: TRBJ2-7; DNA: TGCGCCAGCAGCTTACAGGGCTGGACCTCCTACGAGCAGTACTTC; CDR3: CASSLQGWTSYEQYF
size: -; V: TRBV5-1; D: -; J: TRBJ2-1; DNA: TGCGCCAGCAGCTTGCCTGAGGGGACGGGTGAGCAGTTCTTC; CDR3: CASSLPEGTGEQFF
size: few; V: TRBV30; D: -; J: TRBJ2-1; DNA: TGTGCCTGGATAGCAGGGGTGGATCCCCATGGCGAGCAGTTCTTC; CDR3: CAWIAGVDPHGEQFF
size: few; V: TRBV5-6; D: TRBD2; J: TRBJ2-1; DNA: TGTGCCAGCAGCCTTAGGACTAGCGGGAAGAAGTACAATGAGCAGTTCTTC; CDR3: CASSLRTSGKKYNEQFF
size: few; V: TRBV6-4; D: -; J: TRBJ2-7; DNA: TGTGCCAGCAGAGGCCCGTTAGAGCAGTACTTC; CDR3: CASRGPLEQYF
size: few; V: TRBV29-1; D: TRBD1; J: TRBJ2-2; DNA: TGCAGCGTTGAAGTGGGACAGGCAGGGACCGGGGAGCTGTTTTTT; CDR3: CSVEVGQAGTGELFF
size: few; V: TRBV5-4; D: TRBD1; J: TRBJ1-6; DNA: TGTGCCAGCCGGAGTACAGGGGACAATTCACCCCTCCACTTT; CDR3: CASRSTGDNSPLHF
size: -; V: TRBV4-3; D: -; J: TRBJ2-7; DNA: TGCGCCAGCAGCCAACGAGGATACGAGCAGTACTTC; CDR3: CASSQRGYEQYF
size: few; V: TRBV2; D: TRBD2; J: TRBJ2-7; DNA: TGTGCCAGCCTGACTAGCGGGGGTAGGAACGAGCAGTACTTC; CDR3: CASLTSGGRNEQYF
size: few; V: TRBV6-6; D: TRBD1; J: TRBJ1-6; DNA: TGTGCCAGCAGTTACTCGAGTACAGGGGATTCACCCCTCCACTTT; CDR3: CASSYSSTGDSPLHF
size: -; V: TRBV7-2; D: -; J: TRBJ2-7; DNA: TGTGCCAGCAGCTTAGTAGGGAACTCCTACGAGCAGTACTTC; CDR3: CASSLVGNSYEQYF
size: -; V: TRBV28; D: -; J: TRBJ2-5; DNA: TGTGCCAGCAGTTTGACGGCTCAAGGGACCCAGTACTTC; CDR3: CASSLTAQGTQYF
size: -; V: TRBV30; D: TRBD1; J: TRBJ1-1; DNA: TGTGCCTGGAGTGCGACAGGGGGCACTGAAGCTTTCTTT; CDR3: CAWSATGGTEAFF
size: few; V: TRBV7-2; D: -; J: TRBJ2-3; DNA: TGTGCCAGCAGCTTATACCAGAGCACAGATACGCAGTATTTT; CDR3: CASSLYQSTDTQYF
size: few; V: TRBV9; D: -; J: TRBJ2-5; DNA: TGTGCCAGCAGCGCTGGGGCTGGGGCCCAGTACTTC; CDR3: CASSAGAGAQYF
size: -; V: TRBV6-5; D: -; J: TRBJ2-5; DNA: TGTGCCAGCAGTTACCGTCTCGGCACCCAGTACTTC; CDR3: CASSYRLGTQYF
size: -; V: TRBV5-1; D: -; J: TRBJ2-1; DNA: TGCGCCAGCAGCTCGGACAGAAATCAGTTCTTC; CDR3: CASSSDRNQFF
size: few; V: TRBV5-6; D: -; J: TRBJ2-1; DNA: TGTGCCAGCAGCTTGGTAGAGGGACCACGGTCAGACGAGCAGTTCTTC; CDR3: CASSLVEGPRSDEQFF
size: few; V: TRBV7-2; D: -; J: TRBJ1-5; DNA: TGTGCCAGCAGCTTAAAAACGGACAGAGACAATCAGCCCCAGCATTTT; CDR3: CASSLKTDRDNQPQHF
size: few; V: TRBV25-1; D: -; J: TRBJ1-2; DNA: TGTGCCAGCAGTGACCCCTCAAGCTCGGGTGGCTACACCTTC; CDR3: CASSDPSSSGGYTF
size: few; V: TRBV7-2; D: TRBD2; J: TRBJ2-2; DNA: TGTGCCAGCAGCTTAGAGAGGGCTAGCGGTCAAACCGGGGAGCTGTTTTTT; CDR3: CASSLERASGQTGELFF
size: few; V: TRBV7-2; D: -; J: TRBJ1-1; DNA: TGTGCCACCCTCGGGACGGTGAACACTGAAGCTTTCTTT; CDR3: CATLGTVNTEAFF